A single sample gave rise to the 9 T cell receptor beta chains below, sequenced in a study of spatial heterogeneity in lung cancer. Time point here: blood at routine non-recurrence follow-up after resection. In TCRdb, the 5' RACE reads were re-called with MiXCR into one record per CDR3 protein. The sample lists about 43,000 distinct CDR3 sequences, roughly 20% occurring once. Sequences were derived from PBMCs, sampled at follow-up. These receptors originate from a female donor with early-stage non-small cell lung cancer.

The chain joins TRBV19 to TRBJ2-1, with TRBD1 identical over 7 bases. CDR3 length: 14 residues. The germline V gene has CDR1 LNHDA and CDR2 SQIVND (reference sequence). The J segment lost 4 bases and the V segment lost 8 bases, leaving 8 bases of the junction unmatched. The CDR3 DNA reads TGTGCCAGTGGACGACAGGGAACGTACAATGAGCAGTTCTTC. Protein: CASGRQGTYNEQFF.

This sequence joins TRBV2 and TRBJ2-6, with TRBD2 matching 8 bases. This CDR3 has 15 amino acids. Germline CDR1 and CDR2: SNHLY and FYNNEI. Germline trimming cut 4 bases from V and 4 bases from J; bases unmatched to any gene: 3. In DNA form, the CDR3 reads TGTGCCAGCAGTGGCGGGAGGACCGGGGCCAACGTCCTGACTTTC. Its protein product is CASSGGRTGANVLTF.

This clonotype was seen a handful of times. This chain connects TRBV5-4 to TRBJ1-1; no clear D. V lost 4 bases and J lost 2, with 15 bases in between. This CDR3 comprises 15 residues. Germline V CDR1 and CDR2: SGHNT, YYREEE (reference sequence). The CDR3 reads CASSTTPGPNTEAFF. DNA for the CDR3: TGTGCCAGCAGCACCACCCCAGGCCCTAACACTGAAGCTTTCTTT.

CDR3: CASSFRTSGTYEQYF. The CDR3 coding sequence is TGTGCCAGCAGCTTTAGAACTAGCGGTACCTACGAGCAGTACTTC. The chain uses TRBV7-9 and TRBJ2-7; 8 nucleotides align to TRBD2. V shed 3 bases and J 2 bases; nucleotides not matched to a gene: 6. The CDR3 consists of 15 residues. From germline, CDR1 is SEHNR and CDR2 FQNEAQ (reference sequence).

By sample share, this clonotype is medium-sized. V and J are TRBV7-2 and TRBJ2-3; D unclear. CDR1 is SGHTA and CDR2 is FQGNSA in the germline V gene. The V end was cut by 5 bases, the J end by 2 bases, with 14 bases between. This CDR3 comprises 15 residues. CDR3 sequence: CASSRQSADTDTQYF. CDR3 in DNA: TGTGCCAGCAGCCGCCAGTCGGCGGACACAGATACGCAGTATTTT.

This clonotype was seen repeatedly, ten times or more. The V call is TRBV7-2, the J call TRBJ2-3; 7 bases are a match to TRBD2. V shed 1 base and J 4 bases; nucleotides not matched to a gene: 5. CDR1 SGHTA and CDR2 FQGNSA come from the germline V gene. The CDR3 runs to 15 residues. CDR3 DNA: TGTGCCAGCAGCTTAGGGGGCGGGAGCGCAGATACGCAGTATTTT. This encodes CASSLGGGSADTQYF.

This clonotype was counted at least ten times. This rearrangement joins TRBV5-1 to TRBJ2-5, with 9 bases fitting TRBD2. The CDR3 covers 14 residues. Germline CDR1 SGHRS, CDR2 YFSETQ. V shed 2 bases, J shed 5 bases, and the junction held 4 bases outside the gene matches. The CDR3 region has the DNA TGCGCCAGCAGCTTTAGCGGGAGTAAGGAGACCCAGTACTTC. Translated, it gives CASSFSGSKETQYF.

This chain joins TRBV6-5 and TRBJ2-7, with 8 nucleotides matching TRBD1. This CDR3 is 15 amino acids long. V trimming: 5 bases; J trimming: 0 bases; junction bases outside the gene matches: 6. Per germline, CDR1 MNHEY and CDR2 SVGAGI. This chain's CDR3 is CASSRQGITSYEQYF. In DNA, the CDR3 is TGTGCCAGCAGTCGACAGGGGATAACCTCCTACGAGCAGTACTTC.

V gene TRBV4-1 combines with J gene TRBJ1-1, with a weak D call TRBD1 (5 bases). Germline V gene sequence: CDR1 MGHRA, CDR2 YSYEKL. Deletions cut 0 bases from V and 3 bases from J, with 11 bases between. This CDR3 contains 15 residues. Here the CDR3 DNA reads TGCGCCAGCAGCCAAGATCCGGGCAGGGACACTGAAGCTTTCTTT. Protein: CASSQDPGRDTEAFF.